This T cell receptor beta chain derives from a study of quantifying T cell responses using KT2 cells. Study information: RNA was reverse transcribed with TCR alpha and beta constant-region primers.

The CDR3 spans 18 residues. Germline trimming cut 1 base from V and 2 bases from J; bases unmatched to any gene: 12. The germline V gene encodes CDR1 SGHTA and CDR2 FQGNSA. A single-stranded UMI oligo with SP2 sequence was ligated to cDNA 3' ends. An equimolar mix of RC1.1 and RC1.2 primed the beta chain across TRBC1 and TRBC2. One entry per CDR3 protein, called by TCRdb with MiXCR from the UMI-ligation and nested PCR reads. The sample comprises about 33,000 distinct CDR3 sequences, 10% of which are singletons, and approximately 8.7% rests with the top ten. In its sample, this clonotype was seen many times.

The rearrangement links TRBV7-2 to TRBJ2-7, with 9 bases identical to TRBD2. This receptor was taken from a human donor. The sample taken for sequencing was PBMCs spiked with cells of the T cell clone KT2. This CDR3 reads CASSLGLREGYGAYEQYF. CDR3 coding DNA: TGTGCCAGCAGCTTAGGATTGCGGGAGGGATATGGGGCCTACGAGCAGTACTTC.